This record covers a single T cell receptor beta chain. The source of the sample is a study of blood T cells in healthy people across ages. Every donor gave 7.5 to 10 milliliters of peripheral blood. Researchers report isolating at least 6 million PBMCs per sample. The CDR3 contains 16 residues. Trimming at V came to 2 bases and at J to 2 bases, leaving 3 bases not matched to a gene. The germline CDR1 and CDR2 sequences are SGHAT and FQNNGV. With a J-beta primer mix and a sample-barcoded 5' primer, a second PCR ran 7 to 11 cycles. One entry per CDR3 protein, called by TCRdb with MiXCR from the 5' RACE reads. The data show fewer than 1,000,000 distinct CDR3 sequences, more than 35% seen once.

The chain uses TRBV11-2 and TRBJ2-6; 7 nucleotides agree with TRBD2. The clonotype was recovered from an elderly man in good health. Sequencing used blood. The CDR3 bases are TGTGCCAGCAGCTTATGGAGCGGGGCTGGGGCCAACGTCCTGACTTTC. Protein sequence: CASSLWSGAGANVLTF.